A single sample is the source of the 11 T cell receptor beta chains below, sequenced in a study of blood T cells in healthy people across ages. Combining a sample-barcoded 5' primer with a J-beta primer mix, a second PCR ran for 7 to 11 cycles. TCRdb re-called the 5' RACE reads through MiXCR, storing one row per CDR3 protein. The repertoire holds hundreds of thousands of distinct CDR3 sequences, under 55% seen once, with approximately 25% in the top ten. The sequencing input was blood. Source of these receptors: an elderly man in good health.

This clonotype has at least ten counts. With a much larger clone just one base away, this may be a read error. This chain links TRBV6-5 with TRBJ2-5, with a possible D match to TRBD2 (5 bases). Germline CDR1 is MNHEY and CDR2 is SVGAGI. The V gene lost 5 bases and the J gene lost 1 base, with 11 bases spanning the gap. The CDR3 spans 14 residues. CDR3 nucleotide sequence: TGTGCCAGCAGTGTGAGGACTTCCCAAGAGACCCAGTACTTC. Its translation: CASSVRTSQETQYF.

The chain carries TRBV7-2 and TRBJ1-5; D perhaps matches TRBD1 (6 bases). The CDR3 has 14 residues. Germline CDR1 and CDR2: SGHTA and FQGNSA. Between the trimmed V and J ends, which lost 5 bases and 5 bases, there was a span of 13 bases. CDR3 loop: CASSPDRYDQPQHF. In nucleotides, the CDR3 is TGTGCCAGCAGCCCCGACAGGTACGATCAGCCCCAGCATTTT.

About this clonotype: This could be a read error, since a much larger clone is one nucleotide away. The CDR3 loop is CASSSFSSGSFNEQYF. CDR3 nucleotide sequence: TGTGCCAGCAGCTCTTTCTCTAGCGGGAGTTTTAATGAGCAGTACTTC. V gene TRBV7-8 combines with J gene TRBJ2-5; 10 bases agree with TRBD2. The CDR3 consists of 16 residues. The V gene's germline CDR1 is SGHVS and CDR2 FQNEAQ. Unmatched junction bases numbered 16, after V lost 4 bases and J lost 11 bases. Complete variable domain (other parts from reference TRBV7-8 and TRBJ2-5): GAGVSQSPRYKVAKRGQDVALRCDPISGHVSLFWYQQALGQGPEFLTYFQNEAQLDKSGLPSDRFFAERPEGSVSTLKIQRTQQEDSAVYLCASSSFSSGSFNEQYFGPGTRLLVL.

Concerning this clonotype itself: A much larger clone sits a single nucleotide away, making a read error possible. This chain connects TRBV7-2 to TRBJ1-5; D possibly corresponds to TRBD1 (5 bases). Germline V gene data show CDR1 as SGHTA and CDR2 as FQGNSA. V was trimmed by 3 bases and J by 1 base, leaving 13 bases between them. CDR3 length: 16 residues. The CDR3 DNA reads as TGTGCCAGCAGCTTCAGGGCTAGGGGAAGCAATCAGCCCCAGCATTTT. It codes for CASSFRARGSNQPQHF.

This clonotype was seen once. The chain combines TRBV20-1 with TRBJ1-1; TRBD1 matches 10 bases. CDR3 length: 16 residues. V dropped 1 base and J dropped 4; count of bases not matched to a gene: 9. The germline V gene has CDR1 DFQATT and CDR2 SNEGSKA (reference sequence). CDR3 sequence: CSARATRDRGGTEAFF. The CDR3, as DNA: TGCAGTGCTAGAGCCACACGGGACAGGGGCGGCACTGAAGCTTTCTTT.

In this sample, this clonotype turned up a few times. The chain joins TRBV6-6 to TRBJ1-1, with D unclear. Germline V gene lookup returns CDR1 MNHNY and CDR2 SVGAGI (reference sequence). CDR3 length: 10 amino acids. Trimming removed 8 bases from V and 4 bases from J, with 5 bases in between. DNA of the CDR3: TGTGCCAGCTGGGGCACTGAAGCTTTCTTT. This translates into CASWGTEAFF.

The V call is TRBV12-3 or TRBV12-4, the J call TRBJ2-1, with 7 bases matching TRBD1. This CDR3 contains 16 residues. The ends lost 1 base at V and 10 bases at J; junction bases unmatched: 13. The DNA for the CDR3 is TGTGCCAGCAGTTTAGAGTCCCGACAGGGTGGCCACGAGCAGTTCTTC. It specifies CASSLESRQGGHEQFF.

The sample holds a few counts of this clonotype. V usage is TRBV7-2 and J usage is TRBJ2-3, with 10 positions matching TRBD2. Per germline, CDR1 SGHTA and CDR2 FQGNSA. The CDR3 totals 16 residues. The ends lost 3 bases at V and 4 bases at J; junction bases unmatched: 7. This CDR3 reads CASSLRLAGAPDTQYF. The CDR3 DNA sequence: TGTGCCAGCAGCTTGCGCCTAGCGGGAGCCCCAGATACGCAGTATTTT.

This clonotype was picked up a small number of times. CDR3: CASSTFGGFGDTQYF. The CDR3 nucleotides read TGTGCCAGCAGCACCTTTGGAGGCTTTGGAGATACGCAGTATTTT. The V gene is TRBV7-3, the J gene TRBJ2-3, with D possibly being TRBD2 (5 bases). Germline assignment: CDR1 SGHTA and CDR2 FQGTGA. The length of the CDR3 is 15 residues. V shed 5 bases and J shed 5 bases, with 17 bases lying between them.

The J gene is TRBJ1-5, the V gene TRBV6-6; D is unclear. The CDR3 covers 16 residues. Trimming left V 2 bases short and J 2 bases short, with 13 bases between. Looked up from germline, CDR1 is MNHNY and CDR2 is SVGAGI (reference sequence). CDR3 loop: CASSYEGSLGNQPQHF. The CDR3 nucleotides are TGTGCCAGCAGTTACGAAGGGAGCCTGGGCAATCAGCCCCAGCATTTT.

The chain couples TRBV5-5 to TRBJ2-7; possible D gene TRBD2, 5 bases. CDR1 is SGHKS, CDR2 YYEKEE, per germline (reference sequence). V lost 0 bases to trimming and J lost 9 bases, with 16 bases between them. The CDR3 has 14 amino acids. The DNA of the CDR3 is TGTGCCAGCAGCTTGGGTGTATCTACGAGCGGGCAGTACTTC. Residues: CASSLGVSTSGQYF.